This T cell receptor beta chain was captured by sequencing in a study of shared clonotypes between healthy human individuals. Profiling relied on immunoSEQ multiplex PCR, and the TCRdb table lists in-frame clones only, not all of them. The data hold about 550,000 clones, with around 95% observed a single time. About this clone: Its target is unknown.

CDR3 length: 14 amino acids. V trimming: 5 bases; J trimming: 0 bases; junction bases outside the gene matches: 4. Germline loops: CDR1 MNHEY, CDR2 SMNVEV (reference sequence). Study-wide results and caveats: Only blood was sampled, and tissue TCR repertoires likely differ from blood ones. Generally, estimated richness proved larger in naive subsets than it did in memory subsets.

Cells designated naive CD8 were CD45RO-negative and were positively selected for CCR7, with terminally differentiated effector memory CD45RA+ cells excluded. Nashville, Tennessee was home to all donors, who were Caucasian adults. Sequenced material: naive CD8+ T cells sorted from blood. V and J are TRBV27 and TRBJ2-7; 7 bases are a match to TRBD1. The receptor comes from a woman in her twenties or thirties in good health. As DNA, the CDR3 is TGTGCCAGCAGTAACCGGGACAGCTCCTACGAGCAGTACTTC. Amino acid sequence: CASSNRDSSYEQYF.